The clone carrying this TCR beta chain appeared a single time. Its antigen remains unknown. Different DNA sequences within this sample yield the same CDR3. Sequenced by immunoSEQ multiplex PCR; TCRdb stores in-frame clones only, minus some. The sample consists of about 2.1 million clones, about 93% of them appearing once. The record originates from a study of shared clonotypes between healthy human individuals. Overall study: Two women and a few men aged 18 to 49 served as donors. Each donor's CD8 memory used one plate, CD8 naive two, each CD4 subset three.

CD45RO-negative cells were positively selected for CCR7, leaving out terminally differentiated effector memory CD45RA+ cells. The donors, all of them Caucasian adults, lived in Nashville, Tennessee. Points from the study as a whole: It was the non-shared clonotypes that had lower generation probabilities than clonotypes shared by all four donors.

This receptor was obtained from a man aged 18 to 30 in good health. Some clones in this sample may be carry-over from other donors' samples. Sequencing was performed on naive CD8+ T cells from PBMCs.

The CDR3 region is CASSASGTSGYEQYF. The CDR3 nucleotides read TGTGCCAGCAGCGCATCCGGGACTAGCGGCTACGAGCAGTACTTC. This rearrangement joins TRBV9 to TRBJ2-7, with 11 bases fitting TRBD2. Germline CDR1 is SGDLS and CDR2 is YYNGEE. The CDR3 extends over 15 amino acids. The ends lost 3 bases at V and 3 bases at J; junction bases unmatched: 5.